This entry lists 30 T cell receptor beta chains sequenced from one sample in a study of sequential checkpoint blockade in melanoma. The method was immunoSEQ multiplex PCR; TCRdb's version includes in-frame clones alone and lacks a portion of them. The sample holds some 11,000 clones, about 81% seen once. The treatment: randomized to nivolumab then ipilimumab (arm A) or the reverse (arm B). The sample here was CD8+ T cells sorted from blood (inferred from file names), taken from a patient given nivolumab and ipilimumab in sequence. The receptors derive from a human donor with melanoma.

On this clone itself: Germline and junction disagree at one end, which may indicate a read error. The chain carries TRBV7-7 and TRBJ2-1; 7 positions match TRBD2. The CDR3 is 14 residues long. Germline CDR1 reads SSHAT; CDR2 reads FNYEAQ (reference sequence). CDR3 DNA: TGTGCTAGCAGCTTAAGAGGGAGGGGCGATGAGCAGTTCTTC. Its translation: CASSLRGRGDEQFF.

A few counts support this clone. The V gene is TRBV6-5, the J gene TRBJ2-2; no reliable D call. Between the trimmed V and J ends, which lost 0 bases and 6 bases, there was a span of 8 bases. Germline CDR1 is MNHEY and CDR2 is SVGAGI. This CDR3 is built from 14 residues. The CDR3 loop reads CASSYSLEAGELFF. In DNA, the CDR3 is TGTGCCAGCAGTTACTCTCTAGAAGCCGGGGAGCTGTTTTTT.

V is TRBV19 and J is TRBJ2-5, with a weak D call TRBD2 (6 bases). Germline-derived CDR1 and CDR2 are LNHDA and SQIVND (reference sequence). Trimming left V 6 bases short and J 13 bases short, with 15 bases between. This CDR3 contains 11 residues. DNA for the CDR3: TGTGCCAGTAGGAAGGGCGGGGCGCTGTACTTC. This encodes CASRKGGALYF.

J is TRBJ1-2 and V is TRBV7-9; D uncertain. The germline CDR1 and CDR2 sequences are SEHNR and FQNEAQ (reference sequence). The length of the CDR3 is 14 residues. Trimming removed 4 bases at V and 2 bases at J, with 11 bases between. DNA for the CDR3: TGTGCCAGCAGCTCCCAGGCTCGAAACTATGGCTACACCTTC. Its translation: CASSSQARNYGYTF.

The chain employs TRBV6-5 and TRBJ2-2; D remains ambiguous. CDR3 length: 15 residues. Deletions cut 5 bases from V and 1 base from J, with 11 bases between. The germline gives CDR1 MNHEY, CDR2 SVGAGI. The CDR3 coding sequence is TGTGCCAGCAGTCCCGTGTCAGAGAACACCGGGGAGCTGTTTTTT. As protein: CASSPVSENTGELFF.

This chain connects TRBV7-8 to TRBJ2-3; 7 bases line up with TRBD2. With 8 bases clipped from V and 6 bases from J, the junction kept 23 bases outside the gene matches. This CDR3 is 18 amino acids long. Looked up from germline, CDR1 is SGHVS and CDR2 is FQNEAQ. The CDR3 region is CASSETGGLEGVADTQYF. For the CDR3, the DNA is TGTGCCAGCTCCGAAACGGGGGGTCTGGAGGGCGTCGCGGATACGCAGTATTTT.

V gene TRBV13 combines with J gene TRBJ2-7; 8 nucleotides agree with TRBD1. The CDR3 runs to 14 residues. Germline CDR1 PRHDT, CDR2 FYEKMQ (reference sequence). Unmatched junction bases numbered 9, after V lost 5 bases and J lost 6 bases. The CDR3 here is CASSPGTGTGEQYF. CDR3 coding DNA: TGTGCCAGCAGCCCCGGGACAGGCACTGGCGAGCAGTACTTC.

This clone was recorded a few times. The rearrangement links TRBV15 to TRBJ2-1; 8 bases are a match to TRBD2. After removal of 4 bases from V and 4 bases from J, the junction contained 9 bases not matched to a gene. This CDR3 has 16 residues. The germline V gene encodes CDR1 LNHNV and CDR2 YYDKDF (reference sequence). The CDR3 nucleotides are TGTGCCACCAGCACTAGATCGGGACTAGTGTACAATGAGCAGTTCTTC. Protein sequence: CATSTRSGLVYNEQFF.

The CDR3 bases are TGCGCCAGCAGCCAAGGGACAGGGCCTTATGGCTACACCTTC. Translated: CASSQGTGPYGYTF. The rearrangement uses TRBV4-1 and TRBJ1-2; 8 positions match TRBD1. Germline loops: CDR1 MGHRA, CDR2 YSYEKL. V shed 1 base and J 5 bases; nucleotides not matched to a gene: 3. There are 14 residues in the CDR3.

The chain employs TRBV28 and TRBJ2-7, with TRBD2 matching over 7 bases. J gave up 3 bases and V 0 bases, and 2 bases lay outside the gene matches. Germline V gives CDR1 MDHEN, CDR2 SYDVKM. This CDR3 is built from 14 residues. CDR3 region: CASSLWGGDYEQYF. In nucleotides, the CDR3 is TGTGCCAGCAGTTTATGGGGGGGGGACTACGAGCAGTACTTC.

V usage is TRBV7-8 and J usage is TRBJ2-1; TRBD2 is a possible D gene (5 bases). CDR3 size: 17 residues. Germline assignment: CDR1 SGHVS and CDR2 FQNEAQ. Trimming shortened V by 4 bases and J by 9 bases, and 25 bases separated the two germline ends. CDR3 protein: CASSSLKKGVWAGEQFF. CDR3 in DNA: TGTGCCAGCAGCTCCCTTAAGAAGGGAGTTTGGGCCGGTGAGCAGTTCTTC.

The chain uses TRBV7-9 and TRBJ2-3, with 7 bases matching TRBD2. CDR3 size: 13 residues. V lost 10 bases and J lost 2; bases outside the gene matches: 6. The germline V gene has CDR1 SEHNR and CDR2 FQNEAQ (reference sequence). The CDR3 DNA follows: TGTGCCACTACTAGCGAGCACACAGATACGCAGTATTTT. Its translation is CATTSEHTDTQYF.

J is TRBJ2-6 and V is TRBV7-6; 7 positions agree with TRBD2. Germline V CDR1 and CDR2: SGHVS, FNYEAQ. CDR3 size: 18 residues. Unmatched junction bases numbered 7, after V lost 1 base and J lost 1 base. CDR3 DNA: TGTGCCAGCAGCTTAGAGGGAGGGGCAGGGTCTGGGGCCAACGTCCTGACTTTC. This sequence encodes CASSLEGGAGSGANVLTF.

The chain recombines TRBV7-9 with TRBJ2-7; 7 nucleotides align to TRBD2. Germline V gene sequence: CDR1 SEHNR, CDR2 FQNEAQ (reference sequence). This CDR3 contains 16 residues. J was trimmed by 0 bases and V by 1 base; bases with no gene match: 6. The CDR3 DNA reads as TGTGCCAGCAGCTTAGTTGTTGGCGGGAGCTCCTACGAGCAGTACTTC. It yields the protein CASSLVVGGSSYEQYF.

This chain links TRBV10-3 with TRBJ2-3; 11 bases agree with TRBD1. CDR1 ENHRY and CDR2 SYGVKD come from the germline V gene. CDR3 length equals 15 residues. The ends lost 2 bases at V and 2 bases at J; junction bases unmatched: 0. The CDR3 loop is CAISEGQGATDTQYF. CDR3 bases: TGTGCCATCAGTGAGGGACAGGGGGCCACAGATACGCAGTATTTT.

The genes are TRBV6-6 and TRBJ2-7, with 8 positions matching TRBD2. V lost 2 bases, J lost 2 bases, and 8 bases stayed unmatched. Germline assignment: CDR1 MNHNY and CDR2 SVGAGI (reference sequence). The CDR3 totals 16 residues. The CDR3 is CASSYPGASGPYEQYF. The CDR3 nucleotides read TGTGCCAGCAGTTACCCCGGGGCTAGCGGGCCCTACGAGCAGTACTTC.

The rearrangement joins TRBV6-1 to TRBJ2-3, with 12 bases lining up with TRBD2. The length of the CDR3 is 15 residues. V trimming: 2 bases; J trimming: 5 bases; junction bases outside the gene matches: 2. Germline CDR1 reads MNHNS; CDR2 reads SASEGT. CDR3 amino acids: CASSELAGGGDTQYF. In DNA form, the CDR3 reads TGTGCCAGCAGTGAACTAGCGGGAGGGGGAGATACGCAGTATTTT.

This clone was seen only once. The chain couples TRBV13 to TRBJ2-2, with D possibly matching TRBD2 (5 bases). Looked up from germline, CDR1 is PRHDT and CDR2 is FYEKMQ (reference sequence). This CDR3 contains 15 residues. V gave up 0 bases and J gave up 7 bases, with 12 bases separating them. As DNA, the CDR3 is TGTGCCAGCAGCTTAGGGCCTAGACGGGGCGGGGAGCTGTTTTTT. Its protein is CASSLGPRRGGELFF.

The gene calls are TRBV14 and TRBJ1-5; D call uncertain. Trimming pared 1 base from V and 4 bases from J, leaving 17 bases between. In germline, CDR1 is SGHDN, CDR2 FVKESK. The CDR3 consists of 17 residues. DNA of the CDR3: TGTGCCAGCAGCCAAGGGTTAGCTCCCCGAGGTAATCAGCCCCAGCATTTT. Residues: CASSQGLAPRGNQPQHF.

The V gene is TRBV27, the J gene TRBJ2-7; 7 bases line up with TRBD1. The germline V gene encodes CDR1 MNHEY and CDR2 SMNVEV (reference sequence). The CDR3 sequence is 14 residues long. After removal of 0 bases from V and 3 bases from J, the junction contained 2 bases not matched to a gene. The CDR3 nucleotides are TGTGCCAGCAGTTTATCACGGACAGGCTACGAGCAGTACTTC. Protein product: CASSLSRTGYEQYF.

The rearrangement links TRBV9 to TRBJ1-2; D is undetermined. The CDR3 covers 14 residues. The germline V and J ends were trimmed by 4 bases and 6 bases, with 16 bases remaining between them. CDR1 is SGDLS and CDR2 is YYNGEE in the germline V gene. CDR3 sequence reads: CASSPGGEGDGYTF. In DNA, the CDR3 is TGTGCCAGCAGCCCAGGCGGGGAGGGAGATGGCTACACCTTC.

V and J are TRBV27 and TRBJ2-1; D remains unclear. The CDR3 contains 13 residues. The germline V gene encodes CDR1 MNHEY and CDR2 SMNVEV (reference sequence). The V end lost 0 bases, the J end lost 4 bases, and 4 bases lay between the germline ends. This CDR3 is CASSLSLYNEQFF. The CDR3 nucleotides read TGTGCCAGCAGTTTATCGTTATACAATGAGCAGTTCTTC.

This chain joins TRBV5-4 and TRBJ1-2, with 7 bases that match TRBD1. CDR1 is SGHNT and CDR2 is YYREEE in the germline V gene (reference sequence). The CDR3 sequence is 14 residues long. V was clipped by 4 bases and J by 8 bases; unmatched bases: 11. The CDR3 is CASSPWTGLGGYTF. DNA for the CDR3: TGTGCCAGCAGCCCTTGGACAGGTCTTGGCGGCTACACCTTC.

In DNA form, the CDR3 reads TGTGCCAGCAGCCAGGAGCAGGGGACTAACTATGGCTACACCTTC. The encoded protein is CASSQEQGTNYGYTF. This rearrangement joins TRBV4-2 to TRBJ1-2; D might be TRBD1 (6 bases). V lost 3 bases and J lost 0, with 11 bases in between. The germline CDR1 and CDR2 sequences are LGHNA and YNFKEQ. The CDR3 is 15 amino acids.

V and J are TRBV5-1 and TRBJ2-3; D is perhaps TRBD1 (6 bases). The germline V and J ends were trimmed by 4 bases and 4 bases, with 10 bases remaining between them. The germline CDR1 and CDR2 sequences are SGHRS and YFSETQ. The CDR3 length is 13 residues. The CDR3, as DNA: TGCGCCAGCAGCCGGACAGCCGCAGATACGCAGTATTTT. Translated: CASSRTAADTQYF. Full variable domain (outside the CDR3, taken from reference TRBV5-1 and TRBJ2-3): KAGVTQTPRYLIKTRGQQVTLSCSPISGHRSVSWYQQTPGQGLQFLFEYFSETQRNKGNFPGRFSGRQFSNSRSEMNVSTLELGDSALYLCASSRTAADTQYFGPGTRLTVL.

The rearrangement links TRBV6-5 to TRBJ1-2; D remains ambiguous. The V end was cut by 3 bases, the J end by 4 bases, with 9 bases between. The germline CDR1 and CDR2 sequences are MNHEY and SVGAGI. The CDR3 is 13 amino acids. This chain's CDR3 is CASSYALSYGYTF. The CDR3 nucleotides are TGTGCCAGCAGTTATGCCCTGAGCTATGGCTACACCTTC.

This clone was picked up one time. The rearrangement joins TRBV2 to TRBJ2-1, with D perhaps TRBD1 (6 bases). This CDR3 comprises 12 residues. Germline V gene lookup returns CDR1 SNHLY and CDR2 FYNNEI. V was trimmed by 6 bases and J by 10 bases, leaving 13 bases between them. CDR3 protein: CASRLQGEEQFF. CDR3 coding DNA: TGTGCCAGCAGGCTACAGGGAGAGGAGCAGTTCTTC.

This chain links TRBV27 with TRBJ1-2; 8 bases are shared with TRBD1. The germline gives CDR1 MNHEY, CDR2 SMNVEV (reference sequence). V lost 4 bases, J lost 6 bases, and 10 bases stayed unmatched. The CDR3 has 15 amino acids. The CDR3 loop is CASSSKQGVWNGYTF. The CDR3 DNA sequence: TGTGCCAGCAGTTCAAAACAGGGGGTCTGGAATGGCTACACCTTC.

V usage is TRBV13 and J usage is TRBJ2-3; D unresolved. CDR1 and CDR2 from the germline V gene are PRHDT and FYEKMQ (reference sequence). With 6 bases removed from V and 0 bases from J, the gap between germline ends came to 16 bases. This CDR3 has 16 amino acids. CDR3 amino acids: CASSPEAQLSTDTQYF. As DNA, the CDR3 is TGTGCCAGCAGTCCAGAGGCTCAGCTCAGCACAGATACGCAGTATTTT.

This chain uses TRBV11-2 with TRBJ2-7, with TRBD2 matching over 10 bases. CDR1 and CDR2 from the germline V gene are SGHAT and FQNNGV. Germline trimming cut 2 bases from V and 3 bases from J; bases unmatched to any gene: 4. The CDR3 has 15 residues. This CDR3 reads CASSLFSSGSYEQYF. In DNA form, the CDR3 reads TGTGCCAGCAGCTTATTCTCTAGCGGGAGCTACGAGCAGTACTTC. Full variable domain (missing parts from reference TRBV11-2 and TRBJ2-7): EAGVAQSPRYKIIEKRQSVAFWCNPISGHATLYWYQQILGQGPKLLIQFQNNGVVDDSQLPKDRFSAERLKGVDSTLKIQPAKLEDSAVYLCASSLFSSGSYEQYFGPGTRLTVT.